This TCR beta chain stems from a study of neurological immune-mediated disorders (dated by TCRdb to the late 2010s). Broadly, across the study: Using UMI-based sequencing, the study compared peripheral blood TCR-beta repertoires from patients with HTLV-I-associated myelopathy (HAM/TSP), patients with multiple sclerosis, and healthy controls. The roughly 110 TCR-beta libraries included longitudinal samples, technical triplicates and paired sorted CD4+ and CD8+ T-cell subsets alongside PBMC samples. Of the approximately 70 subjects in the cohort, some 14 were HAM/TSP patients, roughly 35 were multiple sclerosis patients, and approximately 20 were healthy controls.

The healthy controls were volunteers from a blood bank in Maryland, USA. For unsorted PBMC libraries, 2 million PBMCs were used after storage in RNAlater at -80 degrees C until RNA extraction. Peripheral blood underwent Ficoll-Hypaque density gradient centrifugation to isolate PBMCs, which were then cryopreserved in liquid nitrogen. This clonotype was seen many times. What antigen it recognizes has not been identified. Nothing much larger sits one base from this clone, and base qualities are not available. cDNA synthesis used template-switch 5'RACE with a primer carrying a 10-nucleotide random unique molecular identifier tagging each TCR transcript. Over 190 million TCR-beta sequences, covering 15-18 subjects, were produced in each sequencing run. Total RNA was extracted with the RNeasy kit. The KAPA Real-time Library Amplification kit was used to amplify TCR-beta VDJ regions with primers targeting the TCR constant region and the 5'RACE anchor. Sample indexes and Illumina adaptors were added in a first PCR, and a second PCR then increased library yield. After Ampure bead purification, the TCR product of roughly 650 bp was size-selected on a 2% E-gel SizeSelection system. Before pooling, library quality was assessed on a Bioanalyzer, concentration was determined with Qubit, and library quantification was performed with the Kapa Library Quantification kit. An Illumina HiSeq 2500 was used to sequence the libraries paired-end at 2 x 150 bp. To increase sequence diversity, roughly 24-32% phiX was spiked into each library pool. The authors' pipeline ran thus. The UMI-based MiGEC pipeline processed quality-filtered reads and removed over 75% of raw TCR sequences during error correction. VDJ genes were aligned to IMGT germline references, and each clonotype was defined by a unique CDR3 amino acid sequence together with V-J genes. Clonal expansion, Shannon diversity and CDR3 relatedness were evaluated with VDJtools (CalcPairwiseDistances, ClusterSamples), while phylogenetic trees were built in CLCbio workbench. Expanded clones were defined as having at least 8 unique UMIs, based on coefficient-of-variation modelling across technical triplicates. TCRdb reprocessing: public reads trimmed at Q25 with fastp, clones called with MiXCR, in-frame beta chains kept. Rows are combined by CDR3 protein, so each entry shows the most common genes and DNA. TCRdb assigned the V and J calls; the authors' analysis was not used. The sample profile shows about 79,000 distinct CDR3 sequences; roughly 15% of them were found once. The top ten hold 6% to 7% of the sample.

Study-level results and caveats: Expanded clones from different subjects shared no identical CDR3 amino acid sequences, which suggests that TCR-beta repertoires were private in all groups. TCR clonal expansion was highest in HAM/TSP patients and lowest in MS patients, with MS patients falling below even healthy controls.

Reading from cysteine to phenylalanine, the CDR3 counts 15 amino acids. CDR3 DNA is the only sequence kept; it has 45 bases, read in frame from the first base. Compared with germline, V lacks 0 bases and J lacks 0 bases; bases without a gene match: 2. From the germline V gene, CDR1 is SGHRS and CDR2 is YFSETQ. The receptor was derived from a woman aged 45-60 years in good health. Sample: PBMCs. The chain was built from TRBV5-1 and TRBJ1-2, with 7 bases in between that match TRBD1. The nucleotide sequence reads TGCGCCAGCAGCTTGGGACAGGGAGCTAACTATGGCTACACCTTC. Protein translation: CASSLGQGANYGYTF.